This entry lists 8 T cell receptor beta chains sequenced from one sample in a study of blood T cell repertoires in COVID-19. Clones were read by immunoSEQ multiplex PCR, and TCRdb kept only the in-frame ones, dropping some. The sample includes 330,000 or so clones, about 90% of them seen just once. Sequencing used PBMCs or T cells enriched from blood (not recorded which). All receptors come from a man aged 35 to 55 in a cohort exposed to, infected with or recovered from COVID-19 (not recorded which).

This chain joins TRBV28 and TRBJ1-4, with a possible D match to TRBD1 (5 bases). Germline V gene sequence: CDR1 MDHEN, CDR2 SYDVKM. The CDR3 totals 14 residues. The germline V and J ends were trimmed by 2 bases and 12 bases, with 16 bases remaining between them. In nucleotides, the CDR3 is TGTGCCAGCAGTTTAGACAGTCTGGAGGGTGAACTGTTTTTT. It is translated as CASSLDSLEGELFF.

V usage is TRBV4-1 and J usage is TRBJ1-6, with D perhaps TRBD1 (5 bases). Per the germline V gene, CDR1 is MGHRA and CDR2 is YSYEKL. Between the trimmed V and J ends, which lost 4 bases and 4 bases, there was a span of 14 bases. The CDR3 contains 16 residues. The CDR3 DNA sequence: TGCGCCAGCAGCCTACAGGATTCACCTTATAATTCACCCCTCCACTTT. Translation: CASSLQDSPYNSPLHF.

This clone was detected once. In DNA form, the CDR3 reads TGCGCCAGCAGCCAAGGTAACAGGTACAATGAGCAGTTCTTC. Translated, it gives CASSQGNRYNEQFF. The chain uses TRBV4-1 and TRBJ2-1; D perhaps matches TRBD1 (5 bases). Per the germline V gene, CDR1 is MGHRA and CDR2 is YSYEKL. The V gene lost 1 base and the J gene lost 4 bases, with 8 bases spanning the gap. The CDR3 runs 14 residues.

This chain joins TRBV18 and TRBJ1-4; 10 nucleotides match TRBD1. With V trimmed by 8 bases and J by 8 bases, 5 bases remained unmatched. This CDR3 is 13 amino acids long. CDR1 and CDR2 from the germline V gene are KGHSH and LQKENI. In DNA, the CDR3 is TGTGCCAGCAACCGGGACAGGGGAGAAAAACTGTTTTTT. Translating it yields CASNRDRGEKLFF.

This clone has only a few counts. The V and J genes are TRBV7-9 and TRBJ1-4; possible D gene TRBD1, 6 bases. This CDR3 is built from 13 residues. V was shortened by 3 bases and J by 6 bases, with 8 bases between the two germline ends. CDR1 SEHNR and CDR2 FQNEAQ come from the germline V gene (reference sequence). As DNA, the CDR3 is TGTGCCAGCAGCTTGGGGGCTTATGAAAAACTGTTTTTT. Amino acids: CASSLGAYEKLFF.

The chain has TRBV28 and TRBJ1-2, with 8 positions matching TRBD1. The CDR3 spans 14 residues. Germline CDR1 and CDR2: MDHEN and SYDVKM. The V segment lost 6 bases and the J segment 3 bases; nucleotides outside the gene matches: 6. DNA of the CDR3: TGTGCCAGCAGCACGGACAGGGCGGACTATGGCTACACCTTC. Amino acid sequence: CASSTDRADYGYTF.

The rearrangement joins TRBV11-2 to TRBJ2-1, with D unclear. V was trimmed by 0 bases and J by 4 bases, leaving 7 bases between them. Germline loops: CDR1 SGHAT, CDR2 FQNNGV. The CDR3 is 14 residues long. In DNA, the CDR3 is TGTGCCAGCAGCTTAGATCCCGGGTACAATGAGCAGTTCTTC. Encoded protein: CASSLDPGYNEQFF.

V usage is TRBV5-1 and J usage is TRBJ1-3, with 12 bases identical to TRBD1. The ends lost 4 bases at V and 0 bases at J; junction bases unmatched: 11. CDR1 and CDR2 (germline): SGHRS, YFSETQ. This CDR3 contains 19 residues. CDR3 amino acids: CASSLGTGGSVSSGNTIYF. The CDR3 nucleotides read TGCGCCAGCAGCCTCGGGACAGGGGGCTCAGTAAGCTCTGGAAACACCATATATTTT.